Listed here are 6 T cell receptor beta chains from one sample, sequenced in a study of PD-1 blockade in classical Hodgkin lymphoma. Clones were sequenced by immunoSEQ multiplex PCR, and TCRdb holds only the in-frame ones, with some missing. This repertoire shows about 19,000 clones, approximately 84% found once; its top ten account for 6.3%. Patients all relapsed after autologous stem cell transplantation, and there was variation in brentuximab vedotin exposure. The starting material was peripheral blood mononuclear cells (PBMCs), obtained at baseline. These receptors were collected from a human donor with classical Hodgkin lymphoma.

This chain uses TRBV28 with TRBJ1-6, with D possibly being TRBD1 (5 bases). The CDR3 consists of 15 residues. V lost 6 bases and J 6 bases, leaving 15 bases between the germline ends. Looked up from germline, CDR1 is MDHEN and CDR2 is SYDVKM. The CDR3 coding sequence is TGTGCCAGCAGGGGGGGGGTTAGGGTTAATTCACCCCTCCACTTT. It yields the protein CASRGGVRVNSPLHF.

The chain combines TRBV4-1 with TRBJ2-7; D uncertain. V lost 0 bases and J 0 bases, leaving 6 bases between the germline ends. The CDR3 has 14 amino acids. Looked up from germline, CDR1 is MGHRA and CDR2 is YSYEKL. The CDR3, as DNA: TGCGCCAGCAGCCAAGATCGGCGCTCCTACGAGCAGTACTTC. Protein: CASSQDRRSYEQYF.

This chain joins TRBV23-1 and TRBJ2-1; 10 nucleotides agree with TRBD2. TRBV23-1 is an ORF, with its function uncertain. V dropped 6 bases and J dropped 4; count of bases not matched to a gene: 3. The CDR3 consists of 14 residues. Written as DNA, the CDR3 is TGCGCCAGCAGGTATAGCGGGGGGTACAATGAGCAGTTCTTC. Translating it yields CASRYSGGYNEQFF.

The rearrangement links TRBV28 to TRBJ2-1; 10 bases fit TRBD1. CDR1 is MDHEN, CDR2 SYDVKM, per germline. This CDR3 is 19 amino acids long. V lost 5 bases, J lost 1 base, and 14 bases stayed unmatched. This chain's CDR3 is CASSVRDRGSTPSYNEQFF. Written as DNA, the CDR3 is TGTGCCAGCAGTGTCCGGGACAGGGGAAGTACACCTTCCTACAATGAGCAGTTCTTC.

CDR3 DNA sequence: TGTGCCAGCAACTTCCCGGACAGGGCATCGGGGAACACTGAAGCTTTCTTT. Translation: CASNFPDRASGNTEAFF. This sequence joins TRBV11-2 and TRBJ1-1; TRBD1 matches at 8 bases. V lost 7 bases and J lost 1; bases outside the gene matches: 14. The CDR3 contains 17 residues. The V gene's germline CDR1 is SGHAT and CDR2 FQNNGV.

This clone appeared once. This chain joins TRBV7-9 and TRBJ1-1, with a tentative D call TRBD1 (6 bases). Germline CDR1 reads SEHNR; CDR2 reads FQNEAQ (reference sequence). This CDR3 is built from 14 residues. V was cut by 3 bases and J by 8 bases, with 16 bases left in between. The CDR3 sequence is CASSFSYRVAEAFF. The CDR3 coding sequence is TGTGCCAGCAGCTTTTCCTACAGGGTAGCAGAAGCTTTCTTT.